The next 31 T cell receptor beta chains were all read from a single sample in a study of cytomegalovirus exposure and HLA in healthy donors. The PCR ran on 60 Vbeta and 13 Jbeta primers. Profiled with immunoSEQ multiplex PCR; TCRdb holds only in-frame clones, not every one. Here the sample spans fewer than 120,000 clones, more than 65% being singletons. The sequenced sample consisted of PBMCs. The receptors derive from a man aged 30 to 45 in good health and CMV-seropositive.

This clone has only a few counts. This sequence joins TRBV10-1 and TRBJ1-6, with D uncertain. Trimming pared 4 bases from V and 0 bases from J, leaving 7 bases between. This CDR3 is 15 amino acids long. CDR1 and CDR2 from the germline V gene are WNHNN and SYGVQD (reference sequence). CDR3 sequence (DNA): TGCGCCAGCAGTGGGAACAGCTCCTATAATTCACCCCTCCACTTT. Encoded protein: CASSGNSSYNSPLHF.

The CDR3 is CASSPDWRGITDTQYF. CDR3 coding DNA: TGTGCCAGCAGTCCAGACTGGCGGGGGATCACAGATACGCAGTATTTT. The J gene is TRBJ2-3, the V gene TRBV27; 7 bases agree with TRBD2. CDR3 length: 16 amino acids. The germline gives CDR1 MNHEY, CDR2 SMNVEV (reference sequence). V lost 5 bases, J lost 2 bases, and 10 bases stayed unmatched.

The chain employs TRBV7-3 and TRBJ2-7, with TRBD1 matching over 9 bases. Germline values: CDR1 SGHTA, CDR2 FQGTGA. This CDR3 has 15 amino acids. V lost 5 bases and J lost 7; bases outside the gene matches: 12. The CDR3 region is CASSPRGTGYGEQYF. CDR3 DNA sequence: TGTGCCAGCAGCCCCAGGGGGACAGGGTACGGGGAGCAGTACTTC.

The chain carries TRBV9 and TRBJ1-2, with a tentative D call TRBD1 (6 bases). Germline V lookup: CDR1 SGDLS, CDR2 YYNGEE. V was cut by 0 bases and J by 2 bases, with 11 bases left in between. This CDR3 contains 15 residues. The CDR3 DNA follows: TGTGCCAGCAGCGTAGGCCCTACAGGGAACTATGGCTACACCTTC. The encoded protein is CASSVGPTGNYGYTF.

The chain is built from TRBV5-1 and TRBJ1-2, with TRBD1 identical over 11 bases. Germline V CDR1 and CDR2: SGHRS, YFSETQ. With 3 bases clipped from V and 3 bases from J, the junction kept 7 bases outside the gene matches. The CDR3 covers 16 residues. The CDR3 DNA is TGCGCCAGCAGCTCAACCGGGACAGGGGGGTACTATGGCTACACCTTC. It encodes CASSSTGTGGYYGYTF.

The chain carries TRBV2 and TRBJ1-1; D is undetermined. Germline-derived CDR1 and CDR2 are SNHLY and FYNNEI. The CDR3 covers 14 residues. V was clipped by 3 bases and J by 6 bases, with 14 bases between them. CDR3 DNA sequence: TGTGCCAGCAGTGATCAGGTAGCGAGCGCTGAAGCTTTCTTT. Protein product: CASSDQVASAEAFF.

The chain is built from TRBV25-1 and TRBJ1-2; weak D call: TRBD1 (5 bases). In germline, CDR1 is MGHDK, CDR2 SYGVNS. The length of the CDR3 is 12 residues. The V end lost 4 bases, the J end lost 9 bases, and 12 bases lay between the germline ends. The CDR3 DNA sequence: TGTGCCAGCAGTGGTTCGACAGAAAGCTACACCTTC. Translation gives CASSGSTESYTF.

The chain couples TRBV7-8 to TRBJ1-2; possible D gene TRBD1, 6 bases. CDR3 size: 15 residues. Germline CDR1 is SGHVS and CDR2 is FQNEAQ. V lost 5 bases and J 7 bases, leaving 20 bases between the germline ends. CDR3 loop: CASSHYRVDDGGYTF. CDR3 sequence (DNA): TGTGCCAGCAGCCACTACAGGGTCGATGATGGTGGCTACACCTTC.

This chain joins TRBV27 and TRBJ2-3; 12 positions agree with TRBD2. Trimming cost V 3 bases and J 0 bases; bases outside gene matches: 10. The CDR3 covers 19 residues. Germline V CDR1 and CDR2: MNHEY, SMNVEV (reference sequence). CDR3: CASSFNPRTSGESTDTQYF. The DNA of the CDR3 is TGTGCCAGCAGTTTTAACCCACGGACTAGCGGGGAAAGCACAGATACGCAGTATTTT.

The rearrangement uses TRBV29-1 and TRBJ1-6; no clear D gene. This CDR3 is 16 amino acids long. Germline lookup yields CDR1 SQVTM and CDR2 ANQGSEA. V gave up 0 bases and J gave up 8 bases, with 17 bases separating them. CDR3 sequence: CSVEDRPGKMDSPLHF. The CDR3 coding sequence is TGCAGCGTTGAAGATCGGCCCGGGAAAATGGATTCACCCCTCCACTTT.

This clone was picked up a small number of times. This chain uses TRBV2 with TRBJ2-3, with a possible D match to TRBD2 (5 bases). Between the trimmed V and J ends, which lost 6 bases and 3 bases, there was a span of 13 bases. CDR3 length equals 14 residues. The V gene's germline CDR1 is SNHLY and CDR2 FYNNEI. The CDR3 loop reads CASRDSEGTDTQYF. The CDR3 DNA follows: TGTGCCAGCAGGGACTCCGAAGGTACAGATACGCAGTATTTT.

This chain uses TRBV2 with TRBJ2-5; no clear D gene. CDR1 SNHLY and CDR2 FYNNEI come from the germline V gene. There are 14 residues in the CDR3. Trimming removed 1 base from V and 5 bases from J, with 11 bases in between. The CDR3 DNA reads TGTGCCAGCAGTGAAGAAGAAGTTAGTGAGACCCAGTACTTC. It translates to CASSEEEVSETQYF.

The rearrangement joins TRBV5-5 to TRBJ1-3; D uncertain. The V end lost 0 bases, the J end lost 0 bases, and 7 bases lay between the germline ends. Germline V gene data show CDR1 as SGHKS and CDR2 as YYEKEE (reference sequence). The CDR3 runs 15 residues. The CDR3 bases are TGTGCCAGCAGCTTGGCACTTCTCTCTGGAAACACCATATATTTT. It yields the protein CASSLALLSGNTIYF.

This clone was counted a few times. This sequence joins TRBV4-3 and TRBJ2-1; no clear D. The CDR3 is 15 amino acids. Trimming left V 3 bases short and J 7 bases short, with 16 bases between. Per the germline V gene, CDR1 is LGHNA and CDR2 is YSLEER. This CDR3 reads CASSQEQNGFNEQFF. CDR3 coding DNA: TGCGCCAGCAGCCAGGAGCAGAATGGATTTAATGAGCAGTTCTTC.

The chain links TRBV28 to TRBJ2-1, with 9 bases matching TRBD2. Trimming took 6 bases from V and 14 from J; bases not matched to a gene: 14. There are 14 residues in the CDR3. Germline V gives CDR1 MDHEN, CDR2 SYDVKM. The CDR3 region is CASRPTTGTSRKFF. CDR3 coding DNA: TGTGCCAGCAGACCTACTACCGGGACTAGCCGCAAGTTCTTC.

The gene calls are TRBV2 and TRBJ1-1; D remains unclear. Germline V gene lookup returns CDR1 SNHLY and CDR2 FYNNEI. The CDR3 contains 12 residues. V dropped 7 bases and J dropped 5 bases, with 11 bases sitting between them. Here the CDR3 reads CASKAGTTEAFF. In nucleotides, the CDR3 is TGTGCCAGCAAGGCAGGAACAACTGAAGCTTTCTTT.

This chain joins TRBV9 and TRBJ2-2; D is possibly TRBD2 (5 bases). Germline-derived CDR1 and CDR2 are SGDLS and YYNGEE. This CDR3 has 14 amino acids. V dropped 0 bases and J dropped 8 bases, with 11 bases sitting between them. CDR3 DNA: TGTGCCAGCAGCGTAGTGGACTTATCGGGGGAGCTGTTTTTT. Residues: CASSVVDLSGELFF.

V usage is TRBV11-2 and J usage is TRBJ1-6; D is unclear. V lost 0 bases to trimming and J lost 17 bases, with 14 bases between them. This CDR3 spans 13 amino acids. From germline, CDR1 is SGHAT and CDR2 FQNNGV. DNA of the CDR3: TGTGCCAGCAGCTTAGAAACTCTCTTCCAGGTCCACTTT. Residues: CASSLETLFQVHF.

CDR3 region: CASSFHTSGTDTQYF. CDR3 DNA: TGTGCCAGCAGCTTCCATACTAGCGGTACAGATACGCAGTATTTT. This chain uses TRBV7-2 with TRBJ2-3, with 8 bases aligning to TRBD2. Germline V gives CDR1 SGHTA, CDR2 FQGNSA. After removal of 3 bases from V and 3 bases from J, the junction contained 5 bases not matched to a gene. The CDR3 runs to 15 residues.

V gene TRBV28 combines with J gene TRBJ1-5, with TRBD1 matching over 9 bases. After removal of 4 bases from V and 3 bases from J, the junction contained 7 bases not matched to a gene. Germline CDR1 and CDR2: MDHEN and SYDVKM. CDR3 size: 16 residues. CDR3 DNA: TGTGCCAGCAGTTCCGCCGGGACAGGGAACAATCAGCCCCAGCATTTT. It yields the protein CASSSAGTGNNQPQHF.

The chain couples TRBV7-3 to TRBJ2-1; D unclear. CDR1 SGHTA and CDR2 FQGTGA come from the germline V gene. V lost 2 bases, J lost 5 bases, and 4 bases lay in between. The CDR3 spans 12 residues. This CDR3 reads CASSLGHNEQFF. The CDR3 nucleotides read TGTGCCAGCAGCTTAGGCCACAATGAGCAGTTCTTC. Based on the CDR3 plus reference TRBV7-3 and TRBJ2-1, the full variable domain is GAGVSQTPSNKVTEKGKYVELRCDPISGHTALYWYRQSLGQGPEFLIYFQGTGAADDSGLPNDRFFAVRPEGSVSTLKIQRTERGDSAVYLCASSLGHNEQFFGPGTRLTVL.

The rearrangement uses TRBV4-3 and TRBJ2-7, with 7 positions matching TRBD2. The junction had 4 bases not matched to a gene; V was cut back by 0 bases and J by 2 bases. CDR3 length: 15 amino acids. In germline, CDR1 is LGHNA, CDR2 YSLEER. The CDR3 sequence is CASSQEGRGTYEQYF. The CDR3 coding sequence is TGCGCCAGCAGCCAAGAGGGGCGGGGGACCTACGAGCAGTACTTC.

The rearrangement uses TRBV11-2 and TRBJ2-7, with TRBD1 identical over 8 bases. CDR1 and CDR2 (germline): SGHAT, FQNNGV. Losses at the gene ends were 5 bases for V and 3 bases for J; bases not matched to a gene: 6. This CDR3 region has 14 residues. CDR3 DNA: TGTGCCAGCAGCCGGACAGGGACCTACTACGAGCAGTACTTC. It specifies CASSRTGTYYEQYF.

The V and J genes are TRBV5-6 and TRBJ2-2, with D possibly being TRBD2 (6 bases). The CDR3 length is 13 residues. CDR1 and CDR2 (germline): SGHDT, YYEEEE. V lost 6 bases and J 8 bases, leaving 14 bases between the germline ends. The CDR3 protein is CASTWRVSGELFF. The CDR3 nucleotides are TGTGCCAGCACCTGGAGGGTCTCTGGGGAGCTGTTTTTT.

This clone showed up just a few times. DNA for the CDR3: TGTGCCAGTAGTGAGGGAAATGAAAAACTGTTTTTT. Amino acid sequence: CASSEGNEKLFF. The V call is TRBV19, the J call TRBJ1-4; no clear D gene. Germline assignment: CDR1 LNHDA and CDR2 SQIVND (reference sequence). V lost 5 bases, J lost 5 bases, and 6 bases lay in between. This CDR3 has 12 amino acids.

The chain carries TRBV6-6 and TRBJ2-5; a possible D gene is TRBD2 (7 bases). The V gene's germline CDR1 is MNHNY and CDR2 SVGAGI (reference sequence). With 2 bases removed from V and 4 bases from J, the gap between germline ends came to 14 bases. This CDR3 is 15 amino acids long. CDR3 in DNA: TGTGCCAGCAGTTACGAGGGGGGGGGCACAGAGACCCAGTACTTC. It yields the protein CASSYEGGGTETQYF.

The gene calls are TRBV2 and TRBJ1-4, with 7 bases that match TRBD1. The V gene end was trimmed by 10 bases and the J gene end by 6 bases; junction bases not matched to a gene: 8. The CDR3 contains 13 residues. The germline gives CDR1 SNHLY, CDR2 FYNNEI. The DNA for the CDR3 is TGTGCCACCACGACAGGGAGTTATGAAAAACTGTTTTTT. It codes for CATTTGSYEKLFF. Looking up the rest from reference TRBV2 and TRBJ1-4 gives the full variable domain: EPEVTQTPSHQVTQMGQEVILRCVPISNHLYFYWYRQILGQKVEFLVSFYNNEISEKSEIFDDQFSVERPDGSNFTLKIRSTKLEDSAMYFCATTTGSYEKLFFGSGTQLSVL.

The count of this clone is one. This rearrangement joins TRBV18 to TRBJ2-1; TRBD1 might be the D (5 bases). The V and J ends lost 1 base and 0 bases respectively, with 16 bases between them. This CDR3 is built from 18 residues. Germline CDR1 and CDR2: KGHSH and LQKENI. The DNA for the CDR3 is TGTGCCAGCTCACCACTACTCCAAGGGGTATCCTCCTACAATGAGCAGTTCTTC. Translation: CASSPLLQGVSSYNEQFF.

This clone has just one count. This sequence joins TRBV4-3 and TRBJ2-7; 9 bases match TRBD2. Germline V gene data show CDR1 as LGHNA and CDR2 as YSLEER. V lost 0 bases, J lost 3 bases, and 3 bases stayed unmatched. CDR3 length: 15 amino acids. CDR3 sequence reads: CASSQESSGVYEQYF. The CDR3 DNA reads TGCGCCAGCAGCCAAGAGTCTAGCGGGGTCTACGAGCAGTACTTC.

This chain uses TRBV5-5 with TRBJ2-2; maybe TRBD2 (5 bases). The V gene lost 4 bases and the J gene lost 3 bases, with 13 bases spanning the gap. The CDR3 is 15 residues long. Germline V lookup: CDR1 SGHKS, CDR2 YYEKEE (reference sequence). The CDR3 DNA follows: TGTGCCAGCAGCCCTGGGCCGGGGTACACCGGGGAGCTGTTTTTT. Translating it yields CASSPGPGYTGELFF.

The CDR3 is CASSLYYARENEQFF. Written as DNA, the CDR3 is TGTGCCAGCAGCTTATATTACGCGCGGGAGAATGAGCAGTTCTTC. The V call is TRBV11-2, the J call TRBJ2-1; 7 positions agree with TRBD2. The CDR3 totals 15 residues. CDR1 is SGHAT, CDR2 FQNNGV, per germline. The V gene end was trimmed by 2 bases and the J gene end by 7 bases; junction bases not matched to a gene: 8.